The 27 T cell receptor beta chains in this list originate from one sample, sequenced in a study of shared clonotypes between healthy human individuals. Using immunoSEQ multiplex PCR, the repertoire was profiled, and TCRdb retains in-frame clones only, with some absent. The sample holds 550,000 to 700,000 clones, around four fifths seen once. Input material: memory CD4+ T cells sorted from blood. As for subset: CD45RA-negative fraction. The receptors come from a woman in her thirties in good health.

This clone was detected only a few times. CDR3 bases: TGTGCCAGCACCGGCACAAACTCTGGGGCCAACGTCCTGACTTTC. It yields the protein CASTGTNSGANVLTF. This chain links TRBV27 with TRBJ2-6; no firm D call. The V end lost 7 bases, the J end lost 0 bases, and 10 bases lay between the germline ends. Germline assignment: CDR1 MNHEY and CDR2 SMNVEV (reference sequence). The length of the CDR3 is 15 residues. Combining the CDR3 with reference TRBV27 and TRBJ2-6 gives the whole variable domain EAQVTQNPRYLITVTGKKLTVTCSQNMNHEYMSWYRQDPGLGLRQIYYSMNVEVTDKGDVPEGYKVSRKEKRNFPLILESPSPNQTSLYFCASTGTNSGANVLTFGAGSRLTVL.

The rearrangement uses TRBV2 and TRBJ1-2, with D uncertain. Germline assignment: CDR1 SNHLY and CDR2 FYNNEI. The CDR3 has 15 residues. Deletions cut 4 bases from V and 2 bases from J, with 14 bases between. CDR3 in amino acids: CASSVEGAPNYGYTF. The CDR3, as DNA: TGTGCCAGCAGTGTCGAAGGAGCCCCGAACTATGGCTACACCTTC.

This clone was recorded only once. The genes are TRBV28 and TRBJ1-1; D is perhaps TRBD1 (5 bases). V shed 1 base and J shed 2 bases, with 11 bases lying between them. Germline V gene lookup returns CDR1 MDHEN and CDR2 SYDVKM. CDR3 length: 15 residues. The CDR3 bases are TGTGCCAGCAGTTTATACGGGGCAAGAAACACTGAAGCTTTCTTT. As protein: CASSLYGARNTEAFF.

V and J are TRBV7-2 and TRBJ2-5, with 7 bases fitting TRBD2. CDR1 is SGHTA, CDR2 FQGNSA, per germline. V lost 3 bases, J lost 4 bases, and 2 bases stayed unmatched. The CDR3 length is 13 residues. DNA of the CDR3: TGTGCCAGCAGCTTCGCGGGAGCAGAGACCCAGTACTTC. Protein product: CASSFAGAETQYF.

This clone turned up a few times. The rearrangement links TRBV6-6 to TRBJ1-5, with no clear D. The length of the CDR3 is 16 residues. V lost 0 bases, J lost 3 bases, and 12 bases lay in between. The V gene's germline CDR1 is MNHNY and CDR2 SVGAGI (reference sequence). For the CDR3, the DNA is TGTGCCAGCAGTTACTCGTCGGCCACACCCAATCAGCCCCAGCATTTT. It translates to CASSYSSATPNQPQHF.

There are a few counts of this clone. The gene calls are TRBV11-2 and TRBJ2-1; D gene uncertain. CDR1 is SGHAT, CDR2 FQNNGV, per germline. The V end lost 5 bases, the J end lost 7 bases, and 12 bases lay between the germline ends. CDR3 length: 13 residues. Written as DNA, the CDR3 is TGTGCCAGCAGCCCCCGCGAGACTAATGAGCAGTTCTTC. It is translated as CASSPRETNEQFF.

The chain recombines TRBV4-1 with TRBJ2-7; no reliable D call. There are 17 residues in the CDR3. Germline loops: CDR1 MGHRA, CDR2 YSYEKL. The V end was cut by 2 bases, the J end by 7 bases, with 24 bases between. This CDR3 reads CASSQRPLNTGPEEQYF. CDR3 sequence (DNA): TGCGCCAGCAGCCAAAGGCCGCTGAACACTGGCCCGGAAGAGCAGTACTTC.

V usage is TRBV5-4 and J usage is TRBJ1-1, with TRBD1 as a possible D gene (6 bases). Germline values: CDR1 SGHNT, CDR2 YYREEE (reference sequence). Trimming left V 5 bases short and J 2 bases short, with 13 bases between. The length of the CDR3 is 14 residues. The CDR3 DNA follows: TGTGCCAGCAGTCACGACAGGATTAACACTGAAGCTTTCTTT. This translates into CASSHDRINTEAFF.

This rearrangement joins TRBV28 to TRBJ2-1; 10 positions agree with TRBD2. Germline CDR1 reads MDHEN; CDR2 reads SYDVKM. The CDR3 length is 18 residues. V gave up 6 bases and J gave up 5 bases; unmatched junction bases: 16. This CDR3 reads CASSSMGSGTSVDNEQFF. For the CDR3, the DNA is TGTGCCAGCAGCTCTATGGGATCCGGGACTAGCGTAGACAATGAGCAGTTCTTC.

This clone came up once. This chain connects TRBV5-6 to TRBJ2-3; possible D gene TRBD2, 6 bases. The germline V gene has CDR1 SGHDT and CDR2 YYEEEE. This CDR3 comprises 15 residues. Trimming shortened V by 4 bases and J by 5 bases, and 17 bases separated the two germline ends. As DNA, the CDR3 is TGTGCCAGCAGCCTCCAGCCGACTAGAGGAGATACGCAGTATTTT. It specifies CASSLQPTRGDTQYF.

This chain connects TRBV5-1 to TRBJ2-7; no clear D. Germline CDR1 and CDR2: SGHRS and YFSETQ. Deletions cut 6 bases from V and 2 bases from J, with 15 bases between. The CDR3 is 14 amino acids. The CDR3 region has the DNA TGCGCCAGCACTTATTCGCGCGGTGCCTACGAGCAGTACTTC. It encodes CASTYSRGAYEQYF.

The J gene is TRBJ1-2, the V gene TRBV7-3; TRBD1 agrees at 9 bases. Trimming took 5 bases from V and 2 from J; bases not matched to a gene: 6. The germline V gene encodes CDR1 SGHTA and CDR2 FQGTGA. The CDR3 has 15 residues. CDR3 residues: CASSEPGQGNYGYTF. The CDR3 DNA is TGTGCCAGCAGCGAACCGGGACAGGGAAACTATGGCTACACCTTC.

The V call is TRBV7-2, the J call TRBJ2-3; no definite D call. Trimming took off 1 base at V and 3 bases at J, with 5 bases between the two ends. The CDR3 covers 13 residues. Looked up from germline, CDR1 is SGHTA and CDR2 is FQGNSA. The CDR3 sequence: CASSLGPTDTQYF. In DNA form, the CDR3 reads TGTGCCAGCAGCTTAGGTCCGACAGATACGCAGTATTTT.

This rearrangement joins TRBV6-6 to TRBJ2-7; the D gene could be TRBD1 or TRBD2 (5 bases each). The CDR3 sequence is 14 residues long. Germline values: CDR1 MNHNY, CDR2 SVGAGI (reference sequence). The V and J ends lost 5 bases and 3 bases respectively, with 14 bases between them. The DNA of the CDR3 is TGTGCCAGCAGTCATACACAGGCGGGCTACGAGCAGTACTTC. This codes for CASSHTQAGYEQYF.

This clone was recorded a few times. V gene TRBV19 combines with J gene TRBJ1-4; D uncertain. The V and J ends lost 6 bases and 0 bases respectively, with 8 bases between them. In germline, CDR1 is LNHDA, CDR2 SQIVND (reference sequence). This CDR3 has 14 residues. The DNA of the CDR3 is TGTGCCAGTAGCCTTGGCGCAACTAATGAAAAACTGTTTTTT. It specifies CASSLGATNEKLFF.

CDR3 DNA sequence: TGTGCCAGCAGTTACTCGAATCAAAGGCGGGAAAAACTGTTTTTT. Translated, it gives CASSYSNQRREKLFF. The rearrangement joins TRBV6-5 to TRBJ1-4; D gene ambiguous. The CDR3 loop spans 15 amino acids. Germline lookup yields CDR1 MNHEY and CDR2 SVGAGI. Trimming left V 0 bases short and J 8 bases short, with 13 bases between.

This rearrangement joins TRBV5-4 to TRBJ2-5; the D is unclear. V lost 2 bases to trimming and J lost 4 bases, with 9 bases between them. Germline CDR1 reads SGHNT; CDR2 reads YYREEE (reference sequence). The CDR3 extends over 13 amino acids. CDR3 nucleotides: TGTGCCAGCAGCTTCAAGGGTGGAGAGACCCAGTACTTC. Translation gives CASSFKGGETQYF.

The rearrangement joins TRBV4-2 to TRBJ1-4; 7 bases are a match to TRBD1. The CDR3 totals 15 residues. The J segment lost 4 bases and the V segment lost 3 bases, leaving 5 bases of the junction unmatched. Germline CDR1 reads LGHNA; CDR2 reads YNFKEQ. The DNA of the CDR3 is TGTGCCAGCAGCCAGGCGACAGGGTTTAATGAAAAACTGTTTTTT. Encoded protein: CASSQATGFNEKLFF.

The chain couples TRBV25-1 to TRBJ2-5, with 7 bases matching TRBD1. The last part of the DNA fits TRBJ2-7 better; the J call may be wrong. The CDR3 loop spans 16 amino acids. Germline lookup yields CDR1 MGHDK and CDR2 SYGVNS. CDR3 coding DNA: TGTGCCAGCAGTGTTACCTCCGGGACAGTTCCCTACGAGCAGTACTTC. It translates to CASSVTSGTVPYEQYF.

V is TRBV25-1 and J is TRBJ2-1; 9 positions match TRBD2. Trimming cost V 4 bases and J 0 bases; bases outside gene matches: 4. This CDR3 contains 16 residues. Germline V gene sequence: CDR1 MGHDK, CDR2 SYGVNS. Here the CDR3 reads CASSASSGSSYNEQFF. The CDR3 DNA sequence: TGTGCCAGCAGTGCCAGTAGCGGGAGCTCCTACAATGAGCAGTTCTTC.

This clone was seen just once. This chain uses TRBV28 with TRBJ2-7, with D uncertain. The CDR3 length is 14 residues. The V and J ends lost 2 bases and 2 bases respectively, with 10 bases between them. Germline values: CDR1 MDHEN, CDR2 SYDVKM. The CDR3 DNA sequence: TGTGCCAGCAGTTTAGGCGGTCCCCCCTACGAGCAGTACTTC. This translates into CASSLGGPPYEQYF.

The V gene is TRBV6-1, the J gene TRBJ2-7, with TRBD2 matching 7 bases. The germline V gene encodes CDR1 MNHNS and CDR2 SASEGT. This CDR3 comprises 11 residues. Germline trimming cut 5 bases from V and 9 bases from J; bases unmatched to any gene: 4. DNA of the CDR3: TGTGCCAGCAGTCTTCTAGCGGCGCAGTACTTC. Translation gives CASSLLAAQYF.

This clone has a handful of counts. The chain couples TRBV5-1 to TRBJ2-7; 9 nucleotides line up with TRBD2. V gave up 0 bases and J gave up 6 bases; unmatched junction bases: 19. Germline CDR1 reads SGHRS; CDR2 reads YFSETQ. This CDR3 has 19 amino acids. The CDR3 nucleotides read TGCGCCAGCAGCTTGGTGGGAAACGGAGCGGGAGGTTTTACAGGCGAGCAGTACTTC. Translated: CASSLVGNGAGGFTGEQYF.

The rearrangement links TRBV2 to TRBJ1-2; perhaps TRBD1 as D (5 bases). This CDR3 is built from 16 residues. CDR1 and CDR2 (germline): SNHLY, FYNNEI. Trimming removed 6 bases from V and 6 bases from J, with 23 bases in between. The CDR3, as DNA: TGTGCCAGCAGCGATCGAAACCGGGACCTACAGGATGGCTACACCTTC. Translation gives CASSDRNRDLQDGYTF.

The chain couples TRBV5-4 to TRBJ2-7, with D unresolved. This CDR3 has 13 residues. Germline CDR1 and CDR2: SGHNT and YYREEE (reference sequence). V was cut by 5 bases and J by 0 bases, with 9 bases left in between. The CDR3 loop reads CASSREYSYEQYF. The CDR3 DNA follows: TGTGCCAGCAGTCGAGAGTACTCCTACGAGCAGTACTTC.

V and J are TRBV6-1 and TRBJ1-2; D uncertain. The CDR3 is 12 residues long. The ends were cut back, 5 bases at V and 8 bases at J, with 12 bases in the middle. Germline loops: CDR1 MNHNS, CDR2 SASEGT. The CDR3 loop is CASSLRVVGYTF. The CDR3 coding sequence is TGTGCCAGCAGTTTGCGGGTTGTCGGCTACACCTTC.

The V and J genes are TRBV28 and TRBJ2-5; 7 bases match TRBD1. The J call is in doubt because the DNA end fits TRBJ2-7 better. Germline CDR1 and CDR2: MDHEN and SYDVKM. The length of the CDR3 is 15 residues. DNA for the CDR3: TGTGCCAGCAGGGTCCCCGGGACAGTCCCCTACGAGCAGTACTTC. The encoded protein is CASRVPGTVPYEQYF.